A selection of T cell receptor beta chains follows, all from one sample in a study of response to subunit inactivated influenza vaccine. TCRdb fed the RT-PCR reads into MiXCR, producing one record per CDR3 protein. This sample has over 450,000 distinct CDR3 sequences, with around 13% found just once. Material: PBMCs from blood, obtained roughly 6 weeks after vaccination. These receptors were obtained from a man aged 50-60 years who received an inactivated influenza vaccine. The CDR3 runs from the conserved cysteine through the conserved F or W. A D gene is named only where the DNA matches it firmly. Clone size is shown for a subset of rows, as once, few, many or a class of expanded clone.

V: TRBV3-1
size: NA
J: TRBJ2-7
D: TRBD1
length: 12
DNA: TGTGCCAGCAGCGACGAAACAGGGGGGCAGTACTTC
CDR3: CASSDETGGQYF

V: TRBV12-3/TRBV12-4
size: few
J: TRBJ2-3
D: NA
length: 16
DNA: TGTGCCAGCAGTTCCCCCGTAGAAGTCGGCACAGATACGCAGTATTTT
CDR3: CASSSPVEVGTDTQYF

V: TRBV5-5
size: once
J: TRBJ2-2
D: NA
length: 14
DNA: TGTGCCAGCAGCCAGGACCCCGCTGCCGGGGAGCTGTTTTTT
CDR3: CASSQDPAAGELFF

V: TRBV2
size: NA
J: TRBJ2-5
D: NA
length: 13
DNA: TGTGCCAGCAAGGTTACAGGCCAAGAGACCCAGTACTTC
CDR3: CASKVTGQETQYF

V: TRBV20-1
size: few
J: TRBJ2-7
D: NA
length: 14
DNA: TGCAGTGCTAGGGATCTAGGGGGACGAGACGAGCAGTACTTC
CDR3: CSARDLGGRDEQYF

V: TRBV10-3
size: few
J: TRBJ2-1
D: NA
length: 15
DNA: TGTGCCATCAGTGAATCAGGGGAATCCTACAATGAGCAGTTCTTC
CDR3: CAISESGESYNEQFF

V: TRBV20-1
size: many
J: TRBJ2-2
D: TRBD1
length: 18
DNA: TGCAGTGCTAAATATCCTTCAGGACAGGGGGCGGGCACCGGGGAGCTGTTTTTT
CDR3: CSAKYPSGQGAGTGELFF

V: TRBV14
size: NA
J: TRBJ1-5
D: NA
length: 19
DNA: TGTGCCAGCAGCCAATCACTGGATACGGGACGGGATAGCAATCAGCCCCAGCATTTT
CDR3: CASSQSLDTGRDSNQPQHF

V: TRBV6-5
size: NA
J: TRBJ1-1
D: NA
length: 14
DNA: TGTGCCAGCAGTTGGGCCAGTGGGAACACTGAAGCTTTCTTT
CDR3: CASSWASGNTEAFF

V: TRBV12-3/TRBV12-4
size: few
J: TRBJ2-2
D: NA
length: 15
DNA: TGTGCCAGCAGTTTACGTGTAGGAAACACCGGGGAGCTGTTTTTT
CDR3: CASSLRVGNTGELFF

V: TRBV7-6
size: NA
J: TRBJ2-1
D: TRBD2
length: 15
DNA: TGTGCCAGCAGCCTAATAGCGGGAGATGGCAATGAGCAGTTCTTC
CDR3: CASSLIAGDGNEQFF

V: TRBV12-3/TRBV12-4
size: many
J: TRBJ2-7
D: NA
length: 12
DNA: TGTGCCAGCAGTTCCACACGATACGAGCAGTACTTC
CDR3: CASSSTRYEQYF